This T cell receptor (beta chain) was identified during a study of molecular identifiers for immune sequencing clone quantification (dated by TCRdb to the late 2010s). Regarding the study in general: In a replicate experiment, RNA from about 20,000 or 100,000 naive CD8 T cells was split into five aliquots, four of which were sequenced. This methods study used CD8 T cells to benchmark TCR RNA copy counting and molecular-identifier clustering-based TCR repertoire sequencing (MIDCIRS).

This clonotype came up many times. The clone's antigen remains unknown. There are no base qualities to consult, and no much larger clone falls within one base. The library was generated by PCR. TCRdb names Illumina HiSeq 4000 as the instrument used. Bulk TCR libraries were prepared as previously described, using TCR primers listed in Table S5. Purification of total RNA was performed with the Qiagen AllPrep DNA/RNA kit. Before any analysis, reads coming from multiple sequencing runs of the same library were combined into one pool. The original pipeline was this. Only reads with exact TCR constant sequence were kept, trimmed to 150 nt, and grouped by their 12-nt molecular barcodes. Within each barcode group, reads were sub-clustered at a 15% Levenshtein threshold, and quality-weighted consensus sequences were built per RNA molecule. Non-functional sequences were excluded, and lower-count sequences lying one edit away from another sequence were also excluded. Based on a fit of two negative binomial distributions, barcode sub-clusters having less than 20% of the maximum read count were discarded. TCRdb reprocessing: public reads trimmed at Q25 with fastp, clones called with MiXCR, in-frame beta chains kept. Each record represents a unique CDR3 protein, reported with the most common genes and DNA among its rows. The V and J calls reflect TCRdb's pipeline rather than the authors' work. The sample table holds approximately 670,000 distinct CDR3 sequences, of which about 20% were seen once. The biggest ten clones account for about 0.9% of the sample.

Libraries of naive CD8 T cells were built from anywhere between about 20,000 and 1,000,000 sorted cells, with 10%, 30% or 50% of the purified RNA used. Naive CD8 T cells, defined as CD8+CD4-CCR7+CD45RA+, were FACS-sorted into RLT Plus buffer on a BD FACSAria II. Detection sensitivity was tested by spiking Jurkat RNA equal to approximately 9 TCR copies' worth into samples containing about 17,000-1,000,000 naive CD8 T cells. CD8 T cells were enriched using RosetteSep CD8+ T Cell Enrichment Cocktail and Ficoll-Paque, and the enriched cells then underwent ACK red cell lysis. Results and caveats for the whole study, not just this receptor: The naive libraries included spiked-in Jurkat TCR RNA (under eleven copies' worth), and this Jurkat TCR RNA is not part of the donor repertoire. A single cell's worth of spiked-in Jurkat TCR RNA was reported detectable even among 850,000 to 1,000,000 naive CD8 T cells. When barcode sub-clustering was omitted, TCR diversity was inflated by chimeric consensus sequences, with chimeras reaching as high as 47%. Modeling indicated roughly 3.2 TCR RNA copies recovered per cell, compared with 7.5 to 10 by digital PCR, which implies a capture efficiency of approximately 30%. In CMV-specific effector cells, clones with more than 20 RNA copies accounted for over 97% of molecules, whereas in naive cells such clones accounted for under 1%. The sizes of highly expanded clones could end up underestimated when identical TCR molecules share a barcode.

According to the germline V gene (reference sequence), CDR1 reads MNHEY and CDR2 reads SMNVEV. Reading from cysteine to phenylalanine, the CDR3 counts 15 amino acids. The entry retains the CDR3 DNA only, 45 bases that are in frame from base 1. V trim: 5 bases; J trim: 5 bases; unmatched bases: 8. Recombination linked TRBV27 to TRBJ2-3; TRBD2 fits 9 bases in the junction. This receptor was obtained from a human donor in good health. Some libraries in this study had Jurkat cell RNA spiked in. The sequencing input was naive CD8+ T cells from blood, with Jurkat cell RNA spiked in. The cell subset or site label of this sample denotes: FACS-sorted CD8+CD4-CCR7+CD45RA+ naive T cells. The CDR3 region has the sequence CASSGYGTSRDTQYF. The nucleotides read TGTGCCAGCAGTGGATACGGGACTAGCCGAGATACGCAGTATTTT.